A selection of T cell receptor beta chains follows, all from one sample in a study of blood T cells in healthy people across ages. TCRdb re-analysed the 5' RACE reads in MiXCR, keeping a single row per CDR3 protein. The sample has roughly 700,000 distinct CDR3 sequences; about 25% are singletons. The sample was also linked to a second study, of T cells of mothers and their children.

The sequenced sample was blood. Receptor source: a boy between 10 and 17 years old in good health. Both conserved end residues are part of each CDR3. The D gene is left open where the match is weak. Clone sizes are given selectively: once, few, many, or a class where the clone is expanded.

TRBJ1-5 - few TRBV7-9 TGTGCCAGCAGCTTGGCGGACAATCAGCCCCAGCATTTT CASSLADNQPQHF
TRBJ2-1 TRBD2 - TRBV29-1 TGCAGCGTTGAAAAGGGACTAAGCTACAATGAGCAGTTCTTC CSVEKGLSYNEQFF
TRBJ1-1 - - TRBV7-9 TGTGCCAGCAGCTATTATATGAACACTGAAGCTTTCTTT CASSYYMNTEAFF
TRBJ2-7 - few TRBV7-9 TGTGCCAGCAGACCAGACAGTGGCGAGCAGTACTTC CASRPDSGEQYF
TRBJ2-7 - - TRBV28 TGTGCCAGCAGATCTTTTTCGGGACTTGCCTACGAGCAGTACTTC CASRSFSGLAYEQYF
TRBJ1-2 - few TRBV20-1 TGCAGTGCTAGAGAGGGCAGTAACTATGGCTACACCTTC CSAREGSNYGYTF
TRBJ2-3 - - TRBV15 TGTGCCACAGTGGCTGGAAGCACAGATACGCAGTATTTT CATVAGSTDTQYF
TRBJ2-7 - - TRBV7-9 TGTGCCAGCAGCTCGTCGTATGAAGGGGGAAACGAGCAGTACTTC CASSSSYEGGNEQYF
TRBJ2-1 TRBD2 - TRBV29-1 TGCGGCGTGATAGGACTAGCGGGAAGGCATGAGCAGTTCTTC CGVIGLAGRHEQFF
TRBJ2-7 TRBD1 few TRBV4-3 TGCGCCAGCAGCCAAGAGGACAGGGACCTGTCCTACGAGCAGTACTTC CASSQEDRDLSYEQYF
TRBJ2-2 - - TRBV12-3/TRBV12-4 TGTGCCAGCAGTCCCCCCCACGACGGGGAGCTGTTTTTT CASSPPHDGELFF
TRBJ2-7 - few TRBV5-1 TGCGCCAGCAGCTTGGTGGCGGGCTCGGCCTACGAGCAGTACTTC CASSLVAGSAYEQYF
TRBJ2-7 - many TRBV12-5 TGTGCTAGTGGTTTGGCCACGGCTGGCTATCGGACTGAAGAGCAGTACTTC CASGLATAGYRTEEQYF
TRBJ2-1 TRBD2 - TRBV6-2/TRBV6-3 TGTGCCAGCAGTTACCTAGCGGCACTAGCGGGACGAGTTTCCTACAATGAGCAGTTCTTC CASSYLAALAGRVSYNEQFF
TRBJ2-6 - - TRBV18 TGTGCCAGCTCACCGTCTGCTGGGGCCAACGTCCTGACTTTC CASSPSAGANVLTF
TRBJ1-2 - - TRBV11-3 TGTGCCAGCAGTGCCCATTCGAAGATAGACAGATCTAACTATGGCTACACCTTC CASSAHSKIDRSNYGYTF
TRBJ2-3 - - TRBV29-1 TGCAGCGTTTCTGGGGGAGGCGCCCGAGGTGGAACAGATACGCAGTATTTT CSVSGGGARGGTDTQYF
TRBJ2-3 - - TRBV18 TGTGCCAGCTCACCACCGCGGCAGGGGATGACAGATACGCAGTATTTT CASSPPRQGMTDTQYF
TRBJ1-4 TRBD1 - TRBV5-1 TGCGCCAGCAGCCCTCCGGGACAGGGGGCGGAAAAACTGTTTTTT CASSPPGQGAEKLFF